The 2 T cell receptor beta chains presented below share a single source sample, sequenced in a study of cytomegalovirus exposure and HLA in healthy donors. The PCR made use of 60 Vbeta and 13 Jbeta primers. TCRdb's copy holds only in-frame clones and misses some; the assay was immunoSEQ multiplex PCR. The sample holds roughly 180,000 clones, almost 85% seen once. The sample consisted of PBMCs. All receptors come from a man aged 25-45 years in good health and CMV-seronegative.

The J gene is TRBJ2-7, the V gene TRBV7-6; 9 bases align to TRBD1. The germline CDR1 and CDR2 sequences are SGHVS and FNYEAQ. V was clipped by 5 bases and J by 5 bases; unmatched bases: 10. The CDR3 has 15 residues. The CDR3 DNA reads as TGTGCCAGCAGCGCCGCCGGGACAGGGCCTAACGAGCAGTACTTC. Translated, it gives CASSAAGTGPNEQYF.

The chain has TRBV9 and TRBJ2-5, with a possible D match to TRBD1 (7 bases). V was trimmed by 0 bases and J by 5 bases, leaving 17 bases between them. The CDR3 spans 16 residues. Germline-derived CDR1 and CDR2 are SGDLS and YYNGEE. DNA of the CDR3: TGTGCCAGCAGCGTAGAGCGGGCAGGGGGAAGTGAGACCCAGTACTTC. It encodes CASSVERAGGSETQYF.